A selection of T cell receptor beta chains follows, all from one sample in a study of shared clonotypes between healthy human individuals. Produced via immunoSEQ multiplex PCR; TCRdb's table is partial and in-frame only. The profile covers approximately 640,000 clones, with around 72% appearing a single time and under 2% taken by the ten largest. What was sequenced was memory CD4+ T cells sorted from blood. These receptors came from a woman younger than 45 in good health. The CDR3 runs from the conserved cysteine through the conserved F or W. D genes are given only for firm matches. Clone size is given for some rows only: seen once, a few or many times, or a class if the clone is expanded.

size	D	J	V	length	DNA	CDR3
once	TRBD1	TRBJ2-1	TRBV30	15	TGTGCCTGGAAAATGGGGACAGGAAGGTACAATGAGCAGTTCTTC	CAWKMGTGRYNEQFF
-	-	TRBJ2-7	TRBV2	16	TGTGCCAGCAGTGAAGGGAGGCTGCCGAATCAGAACGAGCAGTACTTC	CASSEGRLPNQNEQYF
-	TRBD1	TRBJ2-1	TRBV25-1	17	TGTGCCAGCAGTGGTTCCCGGGACAGGGGTAACTACAATGAGCAGTTCTTC	CASSGSRDRGNYNEQFF
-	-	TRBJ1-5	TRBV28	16	TGTGCCAGCAGTTTCTCGACACGGGGAGGCAATCAGCCCCAGCATTTT	CASSFSTRGGNQPQHF
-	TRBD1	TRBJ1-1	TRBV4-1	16	TGCGCCAGCAGCCAAGGGGACAGGGGGAGAGGCACTGAAGCTTTCTTT	CASSQGDRGRGTEAFF
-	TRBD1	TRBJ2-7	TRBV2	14	TGTGCCAGCAGTGAAGGACAGGGGGGGTACGAGCAGTACTTC	CASSEGQGGYEQYF
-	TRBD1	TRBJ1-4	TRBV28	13	TGTGCCTGTAGACAGGGGGTAGAAGAAAAACTGTTTTTT	CACRQGVEEKLFF
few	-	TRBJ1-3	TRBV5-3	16	TGTGCCAGAAGCGGTCAGGGGAACGGGTCTGGAAACACCATATATTTT	CARSGQGNGSGNTIYF
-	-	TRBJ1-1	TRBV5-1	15	TGCGCCAGCAGCTTTTTGGGCCCCAATGGGGCTGAAGCTTTCTTT	CASSFLGPNGAEAFF
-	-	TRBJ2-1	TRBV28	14	TGTGCCAGCAGGGAGGAACACGGAGGGGATGAGCAGTTCTTC	CASREEHGGDEQFF
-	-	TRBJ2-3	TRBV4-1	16	TGCGCCAGCAGCCAAGGAAGCCAGACTAGCACAGATACGCAGTATTTT	CASSQGSQTSTDTQYF
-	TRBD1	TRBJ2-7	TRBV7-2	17	TGTGCCAGCAGCACCCGGTGGACAGGGGCAGGAGTCTACGAGCAGTACTTC	CASSTRWTGAGVYEQYF
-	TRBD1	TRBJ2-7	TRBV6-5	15	TGTGCCAGCAGTTACAACCGGGACAGGGGCTACGAGCAGTACTTC	CASSYNRDRGYEQYF
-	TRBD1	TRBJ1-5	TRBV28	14	TGTGCCAGCAGTTCGACAGGGAGCAATCAGCCCCAGCATTTT	CASSSTGSNQPQHF
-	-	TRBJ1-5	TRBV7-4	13	TGTGCCAGCAGCTTAGGGTTGAGTCAGCCCCAGCATTTT	CASSLGLSQPQHF
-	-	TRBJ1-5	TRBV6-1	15	TGTGCCAGCAGGGAGGGACCACTAAGCAATCAGCCCCAGCATTTT	CASREGPLSNQPQHF
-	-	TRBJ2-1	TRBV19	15	TGTGCCAGTAGTATAGGCCAGCGGCTATACAATGAGCAGTTCTTC	CASSIGQRLYNEQFF
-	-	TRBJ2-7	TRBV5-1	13	TGCGCCAGCAGCAGGGACGGCACCTACGAGCAGTACTTC	CASSRDGTYEQYF
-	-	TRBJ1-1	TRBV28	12	TGTGCCAGCAGTAACGATAACACTGAAGCTTTCTTT	CASSNDNTEAFF
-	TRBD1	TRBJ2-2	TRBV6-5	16	TGTGCCAGCAGTTCACAGGGGGCGTGGAACACCGGGGAGCTGTTTTTT	CASSSQGAWNTGELFF
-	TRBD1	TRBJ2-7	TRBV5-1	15	TGCGCCAGCAGCGACGGACAGGGAAGATTATACGAGCAGTACTTC	CASSDGQGRLYEQYF
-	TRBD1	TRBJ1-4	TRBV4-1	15	TGCGCCAGCAGAATGAACCGGGACAGCAATGAAAAACTGTTTTTT	CASRMNRDSNEKLFF
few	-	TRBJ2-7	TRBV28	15	TGTGCCAGCAGTCGATCCCCTCTGGCAGTCTACGAGCAGTACTTC	CASSRSPLAVYEQYF
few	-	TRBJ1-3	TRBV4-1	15	TGCGCCAGCAGCCACCCGGGGACGGCTGGAAACACCATATATTTT	CASSHPGTAGNTIYF
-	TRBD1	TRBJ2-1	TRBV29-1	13	TGCAGCGTTGATCTACAGGGGATCCATGAGCAGTTCTTC	CSVDLQGIHEQFF
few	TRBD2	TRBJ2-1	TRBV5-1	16	TGCGCCAGCAGCTTGGTGTTAGCGGGAGGGTTGAATGAGCAGTTCTTC	CASSLVLAGGLNEQFF
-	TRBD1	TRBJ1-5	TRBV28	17	TGTGCCAGCAGCCTCGGCCGGGACAGGGTGGGCAATCAGCCCCAGCATTTT	CASSLGRDRVGNQPQHF
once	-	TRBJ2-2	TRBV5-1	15	TGCGCCAGCAGCCCGGACCACGGTAGTGCCGGGGAGCTGTTTTTT	CASSPDHGSAGELFF
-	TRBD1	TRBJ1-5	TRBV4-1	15	TGCGCCAGCAGCCGATTACAGGGGGTAGGTCAGCCCCAGCATTTT	CASSRLQGVGQPQHF
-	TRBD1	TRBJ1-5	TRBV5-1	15	TGCGCCAGCAGCTACACGACAGGGGCCAATCAGCCCCAGCATTTT	CASSYTTGANQPQHF
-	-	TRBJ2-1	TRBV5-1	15	TGCGCCAGCACCCTTTGGGTGGATTCTCGGAATGAGCAGTTCTTC	CASTLWVDSRNEQFF
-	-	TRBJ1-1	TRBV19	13	TGTGCCAGTAGTATGAGGCAGGGGCCTGAAGCTTTCTTT	CASSMRQGPEAFF
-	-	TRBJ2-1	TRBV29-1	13	TGCAGCGTTGAGGCTCCGGGGCGCAATGAGCAGTTCTTC	CSVEAPGRNEQFF
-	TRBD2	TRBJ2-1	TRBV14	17	TGTGCCAGCAGCCAAGAGAAGGCGGGAGTGTTTAGCAATGAGCAGTTCTTC	CASSQEKAGVFSNEQFF
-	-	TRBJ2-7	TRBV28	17	TGTGCCAGCAGTTTAAAGCGCACAGGCAAACGTCTCTACGAGCAGTACTTC	CASSLKRTGKRLYEQYF
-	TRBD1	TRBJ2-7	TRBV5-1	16	TGCGCCAGCAGCTTGGGTCCGACAGGGATAAGTTACGAGCAGTACTTC	CASSLGPTGISYEQYF
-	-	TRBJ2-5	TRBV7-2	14	TGTGCCAGCAGCGAGCCCTGGGGGCAAGAGACCCAGTACTTC	CASSEPWGQETQYF
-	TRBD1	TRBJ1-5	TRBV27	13	TGTGCCAGCAGTATACAGGGGGCTCAGCCCCAGCATTTT	CASSIQGAQPQHF
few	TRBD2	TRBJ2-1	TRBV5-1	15	TGCGCCAGCAGCTTGAGTCTAGCGGGAGAAAATGAGCAGTTCTTC	CASSLSLAGENEQFF
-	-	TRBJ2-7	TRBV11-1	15	TGTGCCAGCAGCTCACGTACGACTGGCTCCTACGAGCAGTACTTC	CASSSRTTGSYEQYF
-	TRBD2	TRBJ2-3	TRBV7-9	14	TGTGCCAGCAGCTTAGATCGGGAGGGAGATACGCAGTATTTT	CASSLDREGDTQYF
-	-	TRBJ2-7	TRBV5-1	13	TGCGCCAGCAGCTTGGCCGCGGGTGACGAGCAGTACTTC	CASSLAAGDEQYF
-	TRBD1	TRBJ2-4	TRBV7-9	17	TGTGCCAGCAGCTTAGTAACCGGGACAGGGCCCTATGGAATTCAGTACTTC	CASSLVTGTGPYGIQYF
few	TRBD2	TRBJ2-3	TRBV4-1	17	TGCGCCAGCAGCCACCACCCCAGCGGGAGGGATGCAGATACGCAGTATTTT	CASSHHPSGRDADTQYF
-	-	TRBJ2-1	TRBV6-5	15	TGTGCCAGCAGCCGGGGACCGATATCCTACAATGAGCAGTTCTTC	CASSRGPISYNEQFF
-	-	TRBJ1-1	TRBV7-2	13	TGTGCCAGCAGCATCGACAGGAACACTGAAGCTTTCTTT	CASSIDRNTEAFF
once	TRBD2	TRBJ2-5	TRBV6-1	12	TGTGCCAGCACCCGGACTAGCGGAGAGGAGTACTTC	CASTRTSGEEYF
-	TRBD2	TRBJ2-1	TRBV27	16	TGTGCCAGCAGACCTATAGCGGGAAGCTCCTACAATGAGCAGTTCTTC	CASRPIAGSSYNEQFF
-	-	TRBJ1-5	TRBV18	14	TGTGCCAGCTCGGCTGGTTTTAGCAATCAGCCCCAGCATTTT	CASSAGFSNQPQHF
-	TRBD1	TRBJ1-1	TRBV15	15	TGTGCCACCAGCAGAAAACAGGGGGTGAACACTGAAGCTTTCTTT	CATSRKQGVNTEAFF
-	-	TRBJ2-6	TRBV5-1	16	TGCGCCAGCAGCTTGGTAGGGAGCTCTGGGGCCAACGTCCTGACTTTC	CASSLVGSSGANVLTF
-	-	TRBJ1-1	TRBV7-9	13	TGTGCCAGCAGCCAAGACGGGAACACTGAAGCTTTCTTT	CASSQDGNTEAFF
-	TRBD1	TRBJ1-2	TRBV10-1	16	TGCGCCAGCAGTGATGGGCGCGGGACAGGGCTGCTCGGCTACACCTTC	CASSDGRGTGLLGYTF